The 26 T cell receptor beta chains in this list originate from one sample, sequenced in a study of T cells after yellow fever vaccination. TCRdb independently ran MiXCR on the 5' RACE reads; one entry per CDR3 protein. The data hold 60,000 to 95,000 distinct CDR3 sequences, with 7.3% observed a single time. The sample was CD8+ T cells sorted from PBMCs, taken roughly 10 days after the first yellow fever vaccination. These receptors were taken from a man aged 18 to 30 who received the YFV17D yellow fever vaccine.

There are many counts of this clonotype. The chain joins TRBV4-3 to TRBJ2-2; 7 bases map to TRBD1. Looked up from germline, CDR1 is LGHNA and CDR2 is YSLEER. CDR3 length: 15 amino acids. Unmatched junction bases numbered 5, after V lost 3 bases and J lost 4 bases. The CDR3 loop is CASSQASGGTGELFF. The CDR3 DNA is TGCGCCAGCAGCCAGGCCTCAGGGGGCACCGGGGAGCTGTTTTTT.

This clonotype has only a few counts. This chain joins TRBV27 and TRBJ1-5; D is possibly TRBD1 (5 bases). CDR1 is MNHEY and CDR2 is SMNVEV in the germline V gene (reference sequence). V was shortened by 4 bases and J by 7 bases, with 14 bases between the two germline ends. CDR3 length: 14 residues. The CDR3 DNA reads TGTGCCAGCAGTTCATCGACGGGGGTCCAGCCCCAGCATTTT. Protein product: CASSSSTGVQPQHF.

This clonotype was picked up many times. The chain is built from TRBV5-6 and TRBJ1-5; D not resolved. V was trimmed by 4 bases and J by 6 bases, leaving 5 bases between them. CDR3 length: 11 residues. Germline CDR1 and CDR2: SGHDT and YYEEEE. CDR3 protein: CASSQVQPQHF. For the CDR3, the DNA is TGTGCCAGCAGCCAAGTTCAGCCCCAGCATTTT.

The J gene is TRBJ2-5, the V gene TRBV4-1, with a possible D match to TRBD1 (7 bases). Germline V CDR1 and CDR2: MGHRA, YSYEKL. V dropped 0 bases and J dropped 4 bases, with 21 bases sitting between them. This CDR3 comprises 18 residues. The CDR3 DNA sequence: TGCGCCAGCAGCCAAGATGCTAGCAGGGGGGCCGTAAGAGAGACCCAGTACTTC. It encodes CASSQDASRGAVRETQYF.

This clonotype was seen many times. V and J are TRBV6-2 or TRBV6-3 and TRBJ2-2, with TRBD2 as a possible D gene (5 bases). CDR3 size: 15 residues. Trimming removed 6 bases from V and 1 base from J, with 12 bases in between. Germline CDR1 reads MNHEY; CDR2 reads SVGEGT. The CDR3 nucleotides read TGTGCCAGCAGGGAGAGGGTGTTGAACACCGGGGAGCTGTTTTTT. Protein: CASRERVLNTGELFF.

This clonotype was seen only a few times. The CDR3 loop is CASSLTGLSPLHF. The CDR3 bases are TGCGCCAGCAGCTTGACAGGGCTTTCACCCCTCCACTTT. V and J are TRBV4-3 and TRBJ1-6, with TRBD1 identical over 7 bases. The germline V gene encodes CDR1 LGHNA and CDR2 YSLEER. This CDR3 is 13 amino acids long. V lost 5 bases, J lost 9 bases, and 4 bases stayed unmatched.

This clonotype was seen ten or more times. The rearrangement joins TRBV5-1 to TRBJ2-5; TRBD2 matches 11 bases. The CDR3 loop spans 15 amino acids. V lost 2 bases to trimming and J lost 3 bases; unmatched junction nucleotides: 3. CDR1 SGHRS and CDR2 YFSETQ come from the germline V gene. The CDR3 sequence: CASSFGTSGEETQYF. The CDR3 bases are TGCGCCAGCAGCTTCGGGACTAGCGGAGAAGAGACCCAGTACTTC.

This clonotype was recorded at least ten times. The chain links TRBV11-2 to TRBJ1-2, with TRBD1 matching over 7 bases. Trimming removed 1 base from V and 2 bases from J; junction bases left unmatched: 4. Looked up from germline, CDR1 is SGHAT and CDR2 is FQNNGV. This CDR3 is built from 15 residues. CDR3 region: CASSLVGTENYGYTF. CDR3 nucleotide sequence: TGTGCCAGCAGCTTAGTTGGGACAGAAAACTATGGCTACACCTTC.

This clonotype was recorded at least ten times. CDR3 DNA sequence: TGTGCCAGCTCAGGGGGTAGCGGGGGGGAACTCTTCTCCTACAATGAGCAGTTCTTC. It is translated as CASSGGSGGELFSYNEQFF. The rearrangement links TRBV25-1 to TRBJ2-1; 11 bases line up with TRBD2. Germline CDR1 reads MGHDK; CDR2 reads SYGVNS. The J segment lost 0 bases and the V segment lost 8 bases, leaving 15 bases of the junction unmatched. This CDR3 comprises 19 residues.

In this sample, this clonotype turned up a few times. The CDR3 DNA reads TGCGCCAGCAGCTCTGACAAGTATGGCTACACCTTC. As protein: CASSSDKYGYTF. The rearrangement joins TRBV5-1 to TRBJ1-2; no clear D. The germline V gene encodes CDR1 SGHRS and CDR2 YFSETQ. The CDR3 runs to 12 residues. V shed 3 bases and J shed 5 bases, with 8 bases lying between them.

The sample holds many counts of this clonotype. The chain carries TRBV13 and TRBJ2-3; no definite D call. The CDR3 is 13 residues long. Trimming pared 5 bases from V and 4 bases from J, leaving 10 bases between. CDR1 is PRHDT and CDR2 is FYEKMQ in the germline V gene (reference sequence). The CDR3 protein is CASSPKSSDTQYF. The CDR3 bases are TGTGCCAGCAGCCCGAAGAGCTCAGATACGCAGTATTTT.

This clonotype was seen many times. CDR3 protein: CASSLGLNSYEQYV. CDR3 DNA: TGTGCCAGCAGTTTAGGGCTGAACTCCTACGAGCAGTACGTC. The genes are TRBV12-3 or TRBV12-4 and TRBJ2-7; D ambiguous. This CDR3 is built from 14 residues. V lost 1 base and J 0 bases, leaving 7 bases between the germline ends.

This clonotype was picked up many times. Written as DNA, the CDR3 is TGTGCCAGCGGGATTGGCAATGAGCAGTTCTTC. Translated, it gives CASGIGNEQFF. V gene TRBV12-3 or TRBV12-4 combines with J gene TRBJ2-1; D call uncertain. V lost 8 bases and J 6 bases, leaving 8 bases between the germline ends. The CDR3 extends over 11 amino acids.

V gene TRBV4-2 combines with J gene TRBJ1-2; possible D gene TRBD1, 6 bases. Germline values: CDR1 LGHNA, CDR2 YNFKEQ. Trimming removed 4 bases at V and 4 bases at J, with 13 bases between. The CDR3 consists of 14 residues. The CDR3 nucleotides read TGTGCCAGCAGCCCGACCACAGGGTCCTATGGCTACACCTTC. It codes for CASSPTTGSYGYTF.

This sequence joins TRBV7-8 and TRBJ2-1, with 10 bases aligning to TRBD1. CDR1 and CDR2 (germline): SGHVS, FQNEAQ. Losses at the gene ends were 0 bases for V and 2 bases for J; bases not matched to a gene: 4. The CDR3 runs 17 residues. CDR3 nucleotide sequence: TGTGCCAGCAGCTTAGCCCGGACAGGGGGGCCCTACAATGAGCAGTTCTTC. The encoded protein is CASSLARTGGPYNEQFF.

This clonotype was seen many times. The genes are TRBV10-3 and TRBJ2-1, with unresolved D. There are 13 residues in the CDR3. The V and J ends lost 0 bases and 6 bases respectively, with 6 bases between them. CDR1 and CDR2 (germline): ENHRY, SYGVKD. The CDR3 region has the DNA TGTGCCATCAGTGAGTCAGTAGCCAATGAGCAGTTCTTC. This sequence encodes CAISESVANEQFF.

This chain connects TRBV2 to TRBJ2-5; 7 nucleotides match TRBD2. Germline CDR1 reads SNHLY; CDR2 reads FYNNEI. V lost 6 bases, J lost 6 bases, and 13 bases stayed unmatched. This CDR3 is 15 amino acids long. CDR3 in amino acids: CASSDSSGGVQTQYF. The CDR3 nucleotides are TGTGCCAGCAGCGATTCTAGCGGCGGGGTCCAGACCCAGTACTTC.

This clonotype was recorded many times. V gene TRBV7-2 combines with J gene TRBJ2-2; perhaps TRBD2 as D (5 bases). Looked up from germline, CDR1 is SGHTA and CDR2 is FQGNSA. V shed 5 bases and J shed 11 bases, with 15 bases lying between them. The CDR3 is 13 amino acids. The CDR3 region has the DNA TGTGCCAGCAGCCGAACCCCAAGCGGCGAGCTGTTTTTT. It specifies CASSRTPSGELFF.

This clonotype was found many times. The chain recombines TRBV6-2 or TRBV6-3 with TRBJ1-2; maybe TRBD1 (6 bases). Per germline, CDR1 MNHEY and CDR2 SVGEGT. With 5 bases removed from V and 0 bases from J, the gap between germline ends came to 7 bases. The CDR3 runs 13 residues. This CDR3 is CASSRTANYGYTF. In DNA form, the CDR3 reads TGTGCCAGCAGTCGGACAGCTAACTATGGCTACACCTTC.

This clonotype was recorded a few times. The chain recombines TRBV4-1 with TRBJ2-4, with no clear D. CDR1 is MGHRA, CDR2 YSYEKL, per germline. The germline V and J ends were trimmed by 1 base and 9 bases, with 16 bases remaining between them. The CDR3 contains 15 residues. In DNA, the CDR3 is TGCGCCAGCAGCCAAGTAAATCGAGTGAACGGCATTCAGTACTTC. It translates to CASSQVNRVNGIQYF.

Only one count was recorded for this clonotype. CDR3 in DNA: TGTGCCAGCACCGGGGGGGGGCCGGCCTACGAGCAGTACTTC. This sequence encodes CASTGGGPAYEQYF. This sequence joins TRBV6-6 and TRBJ2-7; 8 bases match TRBD2. The CDR3 covers 14 residues. V lost 7 bases and J lost 2; bases outside the gene matches: 7. Germline assignment: CDR1 MNHNY and CDR2 SVGAGI (reference sequence).

This clonotype was recorded many times. The V gene is TRBV4-2, the J gene TRBJ2-2, with 9 bases identical to TRBD1. Trimming at V came to 3 bases and at J to 8 bases, leaving 7 bases not matched to a gene. The V gene's germline CDR1 is LGHNA and CDR2 YNFKEQ. The CDR3 sequence is 15 residues long. This CDR3 reads CASSHGQGMAGELFF. The CDR3 DNA is TGTGCCAGCAGCCACGGACAGGGGATGGCGGGGGAGCTGTTTTTT.

This clonotype was counted at least ten times. The chain links TRBV11-2 to TRBJ2-1; 11 bases map to TRBD2. This CDR3 has 17 amino acids. V shed 5 bases and J 5 bases; nucleotides not matched to a gene: 11. The germline V gene encodes CDR1 SGHAT and CDR2 FQNNGV. In DNA, the CDR3 is TGTGCCAGCAGCATAGGGGCTAGCGGGGGGCCCAACAATGAGCAGTTCTTC. It translates to CASSIGASGGPNNEQFF. Combining the CDR3 with reference TRBV11-2 and TRBJ2-1 gives the whole variable domain EAGVAQSPRYKIIEKRQSVAFWCNPISGHATLYWYQQILGQGPKLLIQFQNNGVVDDSQLPKDRFSAERLKGVDSTLKIQPAKLEDSAVYLCASSIGASGGPNNEQFFGPGTRLTVL.

CDR3 DNA: TGCGCCAGCAGCTGGGGTAGGCTGAACACCGGGGAGCTGTTTTTT. It yields the protein CASSWGRLNTGELFF. The chain uses TRBV5-1 and TRBJ2-2; D is ambiguous. V shed 3 bases and J shed 1 base, with 10 bases lying between them. CDR3 length: 15 amino acids. Germline V gives CDR1 SGHRS, CDR2 YFSETQ.

This clonotype was picked up a small number of times. This chain connects TRBV6-5 to TRBJ2-7; 8 bases fit TRBD1. V dropped 6 bases and J dropped 6; count of bases not matched to a gene: 10. Germline lookup yields CDR1 MNHEY and CDR2 SVGAGI. The CDR3 contains 14 residues. CDR3 nucleotide sequence: TGTGCCAGCAGATATTCGACAGGGGTCACCGAGCAGTACTTC. Amino acid sequence: CASRYSTGVTEQYF.

This clonotype was seen ten or more times. The chain carries TRBV27 and TRBJ1-4; 7 positions agree with TRBD1. The CDR3 length is 15 residues. CDR1 is MNHEY, CDR2 SMNVEV, per germline (reference sequence). After removal of 2 bases from V and 8 bases from J, the junction contained 8 bases not matched to a gene. The CDR3 here is CASSLDRVGREKLFF. The DNA for the CDR3 is TGTGCCAGCAGTTTAGACAGGGTAGGAAGGGAAAAACTGTTTTTT.